This is a list of T cell receptor beta chains from one sample in a study of response to subunit inactivated influenza vaccine. From the RT-PCR reads, TCRdb called clonotypes with MiXCR, one entry per CDR3 protein. This sample has 550,000 to 800,000 distinct CDR3 sequences, with around 16% found just once. This material consisted of PBMCs from blood, taken roughly 13 days after vaccination. These receptors were collected from a man aged 50-60 years who received an inactivated influenza vaccine. CDR3s include the opening cysteine and the closing phenylalanine or tryptophan. D genes are given only for firm matches. Some rows have no size entry. The others give once, few or many, or a class for an expanded clone.

CDR3 protein: CASSLGQGGLYEQYF; CDR3 DNA: TGTGCCAGCAGCTTAGGCCAGGGGGGACTCTACGAGCAGTACTTC; clone size: .; J gene: TRBJ2-7; D gene: .; V gene: TRBV7-9
CDR3 protein: CSARAGPNEKLFF; CDR3 DNA: TGCAGTGCTAGGGCGGGACCTAATGAAAAACTGTTTTTT; clone size: .; J gene: TRBJ1-4; D gene: .; V gene: TRBV20-1
CDR3 protein: CASSFSPVRGTSSYEQYF; CDR3 DNA: TGCGCCAGCAGCTTCTCGCCGGTGAGAGGCACCAGCTCCTACGAGCAGTACTTC; clone size: .; J gene: TRBJ2-7; D gene: .; V gene: TRBV5-1
CDR3 protein: CASTSTAYGYTF; CDR3 DNA: TGTGCCAGCACTTCGACAGCCTATGGCTACACCTTC; clone size: once; J gene: TRBJ1-2; D gene: .; V gene: TRBV6-5
CDR3 protein: CASSCGTSSTDTQYF; CDR3 DNA: TGTGCCAGCAGCTGCGGGACTTCTAGCACAGATACGCAGTATTTT; clone size: .; J gene: TRBJ2-3; D gene: .; V gene: TRBV21-1
CDR3 protein: CASTGGNNEQFF; CDR3 DNA: TGTGCCAGCACAGGCGGGAACAATGAGCAGTTCTTC; clone size: .; J gene: TRBJ2-1; D gene: .; V gene: TRBV2
CDR3 protein: CASSLGRGGGNNEQFF; CDR3 DNA: TGCGCCAGCAGCTTGGGACGGGGAGGTGGGAACAATGAGCAGTTCTTC; clone size: few; J gene: TRBJ2-1; D gene: .; V gene: TRBV5-1
CDR3 protein: CASSFRLAGEVDTQYF; CDR3 DNA: TGTGCCAGCAGTTTCCGACTAGCGGGAGAGGTCGATACGCAGTATTTT; clone size: .; J gene: TRBJ2-3; D gene: TRBD2; V gene: TRBV6-2/TRBV6-3
CDR3 protein: CASSWPGPSTDTQYF; CDR3 DNA: TGTGCCAGCTCATGGCCGGGGCCTAGCACAGATACGCAGTATTTT; clone size: .; J gene: TRBJ2-3; D gene: .; V gene: TRBV2
CDR3 protein: CATSRGADTEAFF; CDR3 DNA: TGTGCCACCAGCAGAGGGGCAGACACTGAAGCTTTCTTT; clone size: few; J gene: TRBJ1-1; D gene: .; V gene: TRBV15
CDR3 protein: CASSQDGGGRNAFF; CDR3 DNA: TGTGCCAGCAGCCAAGATGGGGGAGGGAGAAACGCTTTCTTT; clone size: .; J gene: TRBJ1-1; D gene: .; V gene: TRBV3-1
CDR3 protein: CSATTGLEQETQYF; CDR3 DNA: TGCAGTGCTACGACCGGACTAGAACAAGAGACCCAGTACTTC; clone size: many; J gene: TRBJ2-5; D gene: TRBD2; V gene: TRBV20-1
CDR3 protein: CATSALAGGFNEQFF; CDR3 DNA: TGTGCCACCAGTGCCCTAGCGGGAGGGTTCAATGAGCAGTTCTTC; clone size: few; J gene: TRBJ2-1; D gene: TRBD2; V gene: TRBV24-1
CDR3 protein: CASSRTSGRSGELFF; CDR3 DNA: TGTGCCAGCAGCAGGACTAGCGGGAGATCCGGGGAGCTGTTTTTT; clone size: few; J gene: TRBJ2-2; D gene: TRBD2; V gene: TRBV7-8
CDR3 protein: CASSMQGISYEQYF; CDR3 DNA: TGTGCCAGCAGTATGCAGGGGATCTCCTACGAGCAGTACTTC; clone size: few; J gene: TRBJ2-7; D gene: .; V gene: TRBV12-3/TRBV12-4
CDR3 protein: CASSFSGTGGGEQYF; CDR3 DNA: TGTGCCAGCAGCTTCTCCGGGACAGGGGGCGGCGAGCAGTACTTC; clone size: .; J gene: TRBJ2-7; D gene: TRBD1; V gene: TRBV7-9
CDR3 protein: CASSDSNQPQHF; CDR3 DNA: TGTGCCAGCAGCGATAGCAATCAGCCCCAGCATTTT; clone size: .; J gene: TRBJ1-5; D gene: .; V gene: TRBV12-3/TRBV12-4
CDR3 protein: CASSLRRLQAKETQYF; CDR3 DNA: TGTGCCAGCTCCCTCCGTCGTTTGCAGGCGAAAGAGACCCAGTACTTC; clone size: .; J gene: TRBJ2-5; D gene: .; V gene: TRBV18
CDR3 protein: CASSESRPYNEQFF; CDR3 DNA: TGTGCCAGCAGTGAATCAAGGCCCTACAATGAGCAGTTCTTC; clone size: few; J gene: TRBJ2-1; D gene: .; V gene: TRBV6-1
CDR3 protein: CSATGALLETQYF; CDR3 DNA: TGCAGTGCTACGGGGGCGCTTCTAGAGACCCAGTACTTC; clone size: many; J gene: TRBJ2-5; D gene: .; V gene: TRBV20-1
CDR3 protein: CASLDRAGYNEQFF; CDR3 DNA: TGTGCCAGCCTCGACAGGGCGGGATACAATGAGCAGTTCTTC; clone size: few; J gene: TRBJ2-1; D gene: .; V gene: TRBV18
CDR3 protein: CASSQEGGRPRSGELFF; CDR3 DNA: TGCGCCAGCAGCCAAGAGGGAGGGAGGCCGAGATCCGGGGAGCTGTTTTTT; clone size: few; J gene: TRBJ2-2; D gene: TRBD2; V gene: TRBV4-3
CDR3 protein: CASSLYQQNTEAFF; CDR3 DNA: TGTGCCAGCAGTTTATACCAGCAGAACACTGAAGCTTTCTTT; clone size: .; J gene: TRBJ1-1; D gene: .; V gene: TRBV28
CDR3 protein: CATSEGEAPSYNEQFF; CDR3 DNA: TGTGCCACCAGTGAGGGGGAGGCCCCGTCCTACAATGAGCAGTTCTTC; clone size: .; J gene: TRBJ2-1; D gene: .; V gene: TRBV24-1
CDR3 protein: CASRVPFGVGANVLTF; CDR3 DNA: TGTGCCAGCAGAGTCCCCTTCGGGGTTGGGGCCAACGTCCTGACTTTC; clone size: .; J gene: TRBJ2-6; D gene: .; V gene: TRBV6-2/TRBV6-3
CDR3 protein: CAISVTGTSTDTQYF; CDR3 DNA: TGTGCCATCAGTGTAACAGGGACCAGCACAGATACGCAGTATTTT; clone size: many; J gene: TRBJ2-3; D gene: .; V gene: TRBV10-3
CDR3 protein: CASSQDWGRSTDTQYF; CDR3 DNA: TGCGCCAGCAGCCAAGATTGGGGGAGAAGCACAGATACGCAGTATTTT; clone size: .; J gene: TRBJ2-3; D gene: .; V gene: TRBV4-3
CDR3 protein: CASSYKGGAYEQYF; CDR3 DNA: TGTGCCAGCAGTTACAAGGGGGGAGCCTACGAGCAGTACTTC; clone size: .; J gene: TRBJ2-7; D gene: .; V gene: TRBV6-2/TRBV6-3
CDR3 protein: CASSQGGGSTDTQYF; CDR3 DNA: TGCGCCAGCAGCCAAGGGGGCGGAAGCACAGATACGCAGTATTTT; clone size: few; J gene: TRBJ2-3; D gene: .; V gene: TRBV4-3